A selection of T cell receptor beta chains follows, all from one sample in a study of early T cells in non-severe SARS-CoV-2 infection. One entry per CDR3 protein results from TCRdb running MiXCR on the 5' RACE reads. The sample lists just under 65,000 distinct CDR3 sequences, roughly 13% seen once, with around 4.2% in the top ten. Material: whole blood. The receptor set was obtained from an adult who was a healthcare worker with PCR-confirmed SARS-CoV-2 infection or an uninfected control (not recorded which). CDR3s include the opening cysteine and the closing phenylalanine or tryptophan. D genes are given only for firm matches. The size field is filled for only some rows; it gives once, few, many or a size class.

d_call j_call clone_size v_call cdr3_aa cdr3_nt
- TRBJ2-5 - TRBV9 CASSVDGLGTQYF TGTGCCAGCAGCGTGGACGGTTTGGGGACCCAGTACTTC
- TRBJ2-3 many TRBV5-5 CASSLALVDTQYF TGTGCCAGCAGCTTGGCCCTTGTAGATACGCAGTATTTT
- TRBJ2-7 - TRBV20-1 CSARIGASVQYF TGCAGTGCTAGAATCGGGGCTTCCGTGCAGTACTTC
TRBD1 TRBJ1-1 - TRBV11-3 CASSLTGEHTEAFF TGTGCCAGCAGCTTGACAGGGGAGCACACTGAAGCTTTCTTT
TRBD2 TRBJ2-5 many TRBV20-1 CSARPGLAVMTQYF TGCAGTGCTAGACCGGGACTAGCGGTTATGACCCAGTACTTC
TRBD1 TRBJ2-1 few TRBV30 CAWSWQGALNEQFF TGTGCCTGGAGTTGGCAGGGGGCGCTCAATGAGCAGTTCTTC
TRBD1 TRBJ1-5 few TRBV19 CASSISGGTGGRQPQHF TGTGCCAGTAGTATAAGCGGCGGGACAGGGGGGCGGCAGCCCCAGCATTTT
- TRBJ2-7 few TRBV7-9 CASSHWTGNYEQYF TGTGCCAGCAGCCACTGGACGGGAAACTACGAGCAGTACTTC
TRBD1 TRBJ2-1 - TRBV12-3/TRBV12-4 CASSEGASYNEQFF TGTGCCAGCAGCGAGGGGGCCTCCTACAATGAGCAGTTCTTC
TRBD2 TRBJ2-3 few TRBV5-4 CASSGTSADTQYF TGTGCCAGCAGCGGGACTAGCGCAGATACGCAGTATTTT
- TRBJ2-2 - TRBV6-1 CATLTPNTGELFF TGTGCCACCCTCACCCCGAACACCGGGGAGCTGTTTTTT
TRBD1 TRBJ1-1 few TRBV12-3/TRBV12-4 CASSPLGGGRTEAFF TGTGCCAGCAGCCCCCTCGGAGGGGGCCGTACTGAAGCTTTCTTT
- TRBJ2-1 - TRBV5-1 CASSFRHEQFF TGCGCCAGCAGCTTTAGGCATGAGCAGTTCTTC